The next 12 T cell receptor beta chains were all read from a single sample in a study of tumor-infiltrating lymphocytes in oesophageal squamous cell carcinoma. TCRdb passed the PCR reads through MiXCR, listing each CDR3 protein once. The sample yields more than 15,000 distinct CDR3 sequences, around 43% seen once. Sequenced sample: normal esophageal tissue next to the tumor. These receptors were collected from a female donor with esophageal squamous cell carcinoma.

The chain recombines TRBV6-1 with TRBJ2-3, with no clear D. The DNA end lines up better with TRBJ2-5; the J call may be wrong. CDR1 is MNHNS and CDR2 is SASEGT in the germline V gene. The CDR3 covers 15 residues. This CDR3 reads CASSEVGGAQETQYF. The CDR3 coding sequence is TGTGCCAGCAGTGAAGTGGGCGGAGCCCAAGAGACCCAGTACTTC.

The chain uses TRBV28 and TRBJ2-6; possible D gene TRBD2, 5 bases. From germline, CDR1 is MDHEN and CDR2 SYDVKM. CDR3 length equals 15 residues. V was trimmed by 2 bases and J by 1 base, leaving 6 bases between them. In nucleotides, the CDR3 is TGTGCCAGCAGTTTACGGGGTTCTGGGGCCAACGTCCTGACTTTC. It specifies CASSLRGSGANVLTF.

This clonotype has a count of ten or more. A single base separates this from a much larger clone, so it may be a read error. The chain is built from TRBV7-3 and TRBJ2-1, with D uncertain. Gene TRBJ2-7 matches the end of the DNA better, so the J call may be wrong. Germline V gives CDR1 SGHTA, CDR2 FQGTGA. There are 13 residues in the CDR3. The CDR3 region has the DNA TGTGCCAGCAGCTTAGCATCCTACAATGAGCAGTACTTC. This encodes CASSLASYNEQYF.

In the case of this clonotype: The missing conserved phenylalanine or tryptophan at the end of this CDR3 makes a read error likely. The DNA is omitted, as the CDR3 cannot be located on it reliably, and the CDR3 follows TCRdb's listing. This rearrangement joins TRBV7-3 to TRBJ2-4; TRBD2, the table's D call, was not compared with the DNA. Germline V lookup: CDR1 SGHTA, CDR2 FQGTGA. Including both end residues, the CDR3 is 9 amino acids long. The CDR3 here is CASSLFSGG.

The table lists this clonotype with many counts. The genes are TRBV12-3 or TRBV12-4 and TRBJ2-7; D call uncertain. The length of the CDR3 is 13 residues. The germline V and J ends were trimmed by 6 bases and 3 bases, with 12 bases remaining between them. CDR3 sequence: CASSRSPIYEQYF. The CDR3 DNA sequence: TGTGCCAGCAGCCGTTCCCCGATCTACGAGCAGTACTTC.

The rearrangement uses TRBV5-1 and TRBJ2-3, with D unresolved. V was shortened by 2 bases and J by 0 bases, with 13 bases between the two germline ends. Germline lookup yields CDR1 SGHRS and CDR2 YFSETQ. The CDR3 covers 16 residues. In DNA, the CDR3 is TGCGCCAGCAGCTTTTCTAGTTTCTCTAGCACAGATACGCAGTATTTT. As protein: CASSFSSFSSTDTQYF. Variable domain in full (rest from reference TRBV5-1 and TRBJ2-3): KAGVTQTPRYLIKTRGQQVTLSCSPISGHRSVSWYQQTPGQGLQFLFEYFSETQRNKGNFPGRFSGRQFSNSRSEMNVSTLELGDSALYLCASSFSSFSSTDTQYFGPGTRLTVL.

This clonotype showed up many times. The J gene is TRBJ2-2, the V gene TRBV5-1, with 7 bases that match TRBD2. Trimming removed 4 bases from V and 4 bases from J; junction bases left unmatched: 7. CDR1 and CDR2 from the germline V gene are SGHRS and YFSETQ. The CDR3 consists of 15 residues. The CDR3 DNA is TGCGCCAGCAGCCGAAGCGGGGATCCCACCGGGGAGCTGTTTTTT. Translation: CASSRSGDPTGELFF. Full variable domain (rest looked up from reference TRBV5-1 and TRBJ2-2): KAGVTQTPRYLIKTRGQQVTLSCSPISGHRSVSWYQQTPGQGLQFLFEYFSETQRNKGNFPGRFSGRQFSNSRSEMNVSTLELGDSALYLCASSRSGDPTGELFFGEGSRLTVL.

This clonotype was picked up many times. The chain joins TRBV28 to TRBJ2-3, with 7 bases fitting TRBD2. Trimming removed 10 bases from V and 5 bases from J; junction bases left unmatched: 12. The germline CDR1 and CDR2 sequences are MDHEN and SYDVKM. The CDR3 contains 14 residues. The DNA for the CDR3 is TGTGCCACCACGGTGAGGGAGGGCCAAGATACGCAGTATTTT. This gives the protein CATTVREGQDTQYF.

In regard to this clonotype: A read error is possible here, since a much larger clone lies one base away. The chain has TRBV28 and TRBJ2-1, with TRBD1 identical over 7 bases. Losses at the gene ends were 8 bases for V and 10 bases for J; bases not matched to a gene: 14. Germline V lookup: CDR1 MDHEN, CDR2 SYDVKM. The CDR3 spans 14 residues. The DNA for the CDR3 is TGTGCCAGCGGAAGACAGGGCAACTCCTACGAGCAGTTCTTC. Its translation: CASGRQGNSYEQFF.

On this clonotype: The conserved phenylalanine or tryptophan normally closing the CDR3 is absent here, so this likely arose from a read error. Because the CDR3's place on the DNA is in doubt, the DNA is left out and the CDR3 is given as listed by TCRdb. This rearrangement joins TRBV7-2 to TRBJ2-1; the DNA was not used to check the table's D call, TRBD1. The CDR3 length is 17 residues, termini included. Germline-derived CDR1 and CDR2 are SGHTA and FQGNSA. This CDR3 reads CASAEGGSAQETQYFGN.

This clonotype occurred many times. V usage is TRBV5-1 and J usage is TRBJ1-1; D ambiguous. CDR3 length: 14 residues. V lost 0 bases and J 3 bases, leaving 9 bases between the germline ends. Germline values: CDR1 SGHRS, CDR2 YFSETQ. CDR3 nucleotide sequence: TGCGCCAGCAGCTTGGAGACGGGAGACACTGAAGCTTTCTTT. This encodes CASSLETGDTEAFF.

This clonotype was recorded many times. This chain joins TRBV12-3 or TRBV12-4 and TRBJ1-1; a weak D match, TRBD1 (6 bases). The CDR3 sequence is 17 residues long. V dropped 7 bases and J dropped 3 bases, with 24 bases sitting between them. The CDR3 DNA follows: TGTGCCAGCATCCTTTTCGAACAGGGTAGCGGGGACACTGAAGCTTTCTTT. This encodes CASILFEQGSGDTEAFF.